What follows describes a single TCR beta chain. Next came a second PCR, run for about 6 to 12 cycles, which used a sample-barcoded 5' primer along with a J-beta primer mix. Per-sample output comprised a minimum of 2.5 million paired-end reads containing CDR3. TCRdb redid the calling of the 5' RACE reads with MiXCR, one entry per CDR3 protein. The data show under 1,000,000 distinct CDR3 sequences, around half seen once. The data originate from a study of blood T cells in healthy people across ages. The length of the CDR3 is 15 residues. Trimming removed 8 bases from V and 1 base from J, with 16 bases in between. Germline values: CDR1 MNHEY, CDR2 SMNVEV (reference sequence).

The sequence came from an older man in good health. V gene TRBV27 combines with J gene TRBJ2-3; weak D call: TRBD2 (5 bases). Sequencing was done on a sample of blood. The CDR3 DNA is TGTGCCAGCCGCTCCGCTAGGCGGGGCACAGATACGCAGTATTTT. Its translation: CASRSARRGTDTQYF.